This T cell receptor beta chain was found in a study of read filtering for tumor transcriptome and immune sequencing. Background on the study: After DNase treatment, RNA was made into whole-transcriptome libraries. TCR-mapped reads were about 4 to 10.27 million with IR-seq versus about 85 to 1,300 with RNA-seq. Study-level points and caveats: Without single-read clonotypes, shared clonotype proportions correlated more between IR-seq and RNA-seq.

The CDR3 spans 14 residues. Germline lookup yields CDR1 MNHEY and CDR2 SVGAGI. Molecular barcoded adaptors covering alpha/delta and beta/gamma chains were used on around 370 ng RNA. Each CDR3 protein is one row after TCRdb ran MiXCR on the reads. Seen here are about 58,000 distinct CDR3 sequences, about 12% observed once, and the top ten hold 15% to 20%. This clonotype was observed many times. What it binds is not known. Sample: a population of CD138-negative cells sorted from bone marrow. This TCR was recovered from a donor aged 40 or older with multiple myeloma. The rearrangement links TRBV6-5 to TRBJ2-2, with 7 positions matching TRBD1. The CDR3 is CAEFRGRRTGELFF. In DNA form, the CDR3 reads TGTGCAGAGTTTAGGGGGCGCCGAACCGGGGAGCTGTTTTTT.